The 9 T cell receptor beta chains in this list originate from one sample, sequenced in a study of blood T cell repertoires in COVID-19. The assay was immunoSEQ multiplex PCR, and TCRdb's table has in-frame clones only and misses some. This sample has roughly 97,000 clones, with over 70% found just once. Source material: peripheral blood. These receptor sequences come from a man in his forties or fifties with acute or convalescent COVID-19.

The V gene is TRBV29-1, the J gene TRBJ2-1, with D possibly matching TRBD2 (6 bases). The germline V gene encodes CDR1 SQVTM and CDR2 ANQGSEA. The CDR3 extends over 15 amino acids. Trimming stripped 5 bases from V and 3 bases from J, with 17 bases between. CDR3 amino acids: CSVRMAGTIYNEQFF. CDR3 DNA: TGCAGCGTTAGGATGGCGGGAACGATCTACAATGAGCAGTTCTTC.

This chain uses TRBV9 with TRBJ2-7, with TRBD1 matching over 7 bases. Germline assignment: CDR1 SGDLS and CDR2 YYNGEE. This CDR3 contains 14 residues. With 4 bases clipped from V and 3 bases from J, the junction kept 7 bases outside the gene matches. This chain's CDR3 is CASSSPTGSYEQYF. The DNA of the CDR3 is TGTGCCAGCAGCTCACCGACAGGGAGCTACGAGCAGTACTTC.

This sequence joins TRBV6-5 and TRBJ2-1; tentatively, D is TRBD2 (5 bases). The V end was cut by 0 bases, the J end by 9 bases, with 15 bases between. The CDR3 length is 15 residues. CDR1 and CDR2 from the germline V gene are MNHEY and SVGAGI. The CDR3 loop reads CASSYSRVASSEQFF. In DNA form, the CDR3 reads TGTGCCAGCAGTTACTCGAGGGTAGCCTCCAGTGAGCAGTTCTTC.

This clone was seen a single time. CDR3: CASSLVASGSTYEQYF. CDR3 nucleotide sequence: TGTGCCAGCAGCTTGGTGGCTAGCGGGAGTACCTACGAGCAGTACTTC. This chain links TRBV5-6 with TRBJ2-7, with TRBD2 identical over 10 bases. With V trimmed by 0 bases and J by 2 bases, 5 bases remained unmatched. CDR3 length: 16 residues. Germline loops: CDR1 SGHDT, CDR2 YYEEEE.

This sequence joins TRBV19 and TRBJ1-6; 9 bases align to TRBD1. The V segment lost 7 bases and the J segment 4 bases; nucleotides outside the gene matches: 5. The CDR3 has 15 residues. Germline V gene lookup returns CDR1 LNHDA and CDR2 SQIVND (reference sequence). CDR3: CASILTGGYNSPLHF. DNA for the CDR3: TGTGCCAGTATCCTGACAGGGGGTTATAATTCACCCCTCCACTTT.

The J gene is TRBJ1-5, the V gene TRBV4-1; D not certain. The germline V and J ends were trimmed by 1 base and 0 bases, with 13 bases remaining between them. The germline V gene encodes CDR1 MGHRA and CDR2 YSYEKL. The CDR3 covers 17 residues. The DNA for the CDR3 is TGCGCCAGCAGCCAAGTAGCCTTGCTCTATAGCAATCAGCCCCAGCATTTT. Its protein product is CASSQVALLYSNQPQHF.

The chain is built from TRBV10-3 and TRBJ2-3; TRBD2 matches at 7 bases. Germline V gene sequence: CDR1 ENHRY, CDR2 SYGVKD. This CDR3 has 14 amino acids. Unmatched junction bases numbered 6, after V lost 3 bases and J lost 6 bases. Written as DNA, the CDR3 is TGTGCCATCAGTGATGGGACTAAAAGGGATACGCAGTATTTT. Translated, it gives CAISDGTKRDTQYF.

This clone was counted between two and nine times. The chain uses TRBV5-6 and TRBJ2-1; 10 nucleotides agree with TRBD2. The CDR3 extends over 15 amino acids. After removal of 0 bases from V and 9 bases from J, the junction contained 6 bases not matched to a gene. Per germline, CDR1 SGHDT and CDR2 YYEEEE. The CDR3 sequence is CASSLVSLAGVEQFF. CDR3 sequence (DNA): TGTGCCAGCAGCTTGGTCTCCCTAGCGGGAGTTGAGCAGTTCTTC.

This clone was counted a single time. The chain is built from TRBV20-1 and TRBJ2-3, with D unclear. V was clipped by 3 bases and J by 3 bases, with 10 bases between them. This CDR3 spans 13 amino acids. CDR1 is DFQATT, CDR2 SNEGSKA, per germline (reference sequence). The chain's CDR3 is CSASGPTTDTQYF. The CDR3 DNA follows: TGCAGTGCTAGTGGGCCCACGACAGATACGCAGTATTTT.